These 24 T cell receptor beta chains came from one sample sequenced in a study of T cells after yellow fever vaccination. TCRdb processed the 5' RACE reads anew with MiXCR; each CDR3 protein has one entry. The sample has 500,000 to 650,000 distinct CDR3 sequences; 13% are singletons. Specimen: PBMCs, collected on the day of the yellow fever booster vaccination. The receptor set was obtained from a man aged 25-45 years who received the YFV17D yellow fever vaccine.

V gene TRBV7-2 combines with J gene TRBJ2-5; D is undetermined. V was shortened by 8 bases and J by 1 base, with 8 bases between the two germline ends. The germline V gene encodes CDR1 SGHTA and CDR2 FQGNSA. CDR3 length: 12 residues. The CDR3 is CASGHSQETQYF. As DNA, the CDR3 is TGTGCCAGCGGGCACAGCCAAGAGACCCAGTACTTC.

The chain uses TRBV7-7 and TRBJ2-1; D not certain. Deletions cut 1 base from V and 10 bases from J, with 11 bases between. The germline V gene has CDR1 SSHAT and CDR2 FNYEAQ (reference sequence). The CDR3 extends over 13 amino acids. Written as DNA, the CDR3 is TGTGCCAGCAGCTTAGATGGCCCCGGGGAGCAGTTCTTC. It translates to CASSLDGPGEQFF.

This clonotype occurred many times. The CDR3, as DNA: TGTGCCAGCGAGGGGGCTCTAGCGGACAATGAGCAGTTCTTC. It codes for CASEGALADNEQFF. The chain employs TRBV2 and TRBJ2-1; D possibly uses TRBD1 or TRBD2 (7 bases each). The V end lost 8 bases, the J end lost 5 bases, and 16 bases lay between the germline ends. The CDR3 contains 14 residues. From germline, CDR1 is SNHLY and CDR2 FYNNEI.

The DNA for the CDR3 is TGTGCCAGCAGCTCCCCCTCCGGCGGATTTTCCTATGGCTACACCTTC. It translates to CASSSPSGGFSYGYTF. The chain combines TRBV7-2 with TRBJ1-2, with D uncertain. The CDR3 length is 16 residues. V was cut by 4 bases and J by 4 bases, with 19 bases left in between. CDR1 and CDR2 from the germline V gene are SGHTA and FQGNSA.

This clonotype was counted only a few times. The chain employs TRBV6-2 or TRBV6-3 and TRBJ2-5; 10 positions match TRBD1. The CDR3 has 14 residues. Germline loops: CDR1 MNHEY, CDR2 SVGEGT. Germline trimming cut 10 bases from V and 4 bases from J; bases unmatched to any gene: 9. The CDR3 DNA follows: TGTGCCACCTCCGGGACAGGGGTCAGAGAGACCCAGTACTTC. Translation gives CATSGTGVRETQYF.

This sequence joins TRBV4-2 and TRBJ2-3, with 14 bases fitting TRBD2. Germline-derived CDR1 and CDR2 are LGHNA and YNFKEQ. The V and J ends lost 3 bases and 7 bases, in that order; junction bases with no gene match: 9. This CDR3 contains 17 residues. The CDR3: CASSQGPGLAGVNTQYF. The DNA for the CDR3 is TGTGCCAGCAGCCAGGGGCCGGGACTAGCGGGAGTTAATACGCAGTATTTT.

This clonotype has ten or more counts. The J gene is TRBJ2-5, the V gene TRBV19, with 7 bases aligning to TRBD2. The CDR3 is 13 amino acids. CDR1 is LNHDA, CDR2 SQIVND, per germline (reference sequence). V gave up 6 bases and J gave up 3 bases; unmatched junction bases: 4. CDR3 amino acids: CASSRTRKETQYF. The DNA for the CDR3 is TGTGCCAGTAGCAGGACTAGAAAAGAGACCCAGTACTTC.

This clonotype was picked up a small number of times. The chain employs TRBV20-1 and TRBJ2-3; 13 bases align to TRBD2. V was pared by 2 bases and J by 2 bases, with 4 bases of the junction left unmatched. The CDR3 covers 16 residues. Germline lookup yields CDR1 DFQATT and CDR2 SNEGSKA (reference sequence). The CDR3 nucleotides read TGCAGTGCTAGACCCGGACTAGCGGGAGACACAGATACGCAGTATTTT. Amino acid sequence: CSARPGLAGDTDTQYF.

This clonotype was seen ten or more times. This rearrangement joins TRBV30 to TRBJ2-2, with D possibly matching TRBD1 (5 bases). V shed 0 bases and J shed 5 bases, with 7 bases lying between them. The V gene's germline CDR1 is GTSNPN and CDR2 SVGIG (reference sequence). There are 13 residues in the CDR3. The CDR3 bases are TGTGCCTGGAGTGTACAGGCTACCGGGGAGCTGTTTTTT. It translates to CAWSVQATGELFF.

In its sample, this clonotype was seen many times. The chain recombines TRBV5-1 with TRBJ2-1, with 10 bases that match TRBD2. The CDR3 runs 15 residues. V lost 4 bases to trimming and J lost 6 bases; unmatched junction nucleotides: 7. CDR1 and CDR2 from the germline V gene are SGHRS and YFSETQ. The CDR3 sequence is CASSPLAGGPNEQFF. CDR3 coding DNA: TGCGCCAGCAGCCCCTTAGCGGGAGGCCCCAATGAGCAGTTCTTC. Drawing the rest from reference TRBV5-1 and TRBJ2-1, the complete variable domain is KAGVTQTPRYLIKTRGQQVTLSCSPISGHRSVSWYQQTPGQGLQFLFEYFSETQRNKGNFPGRFSGRQFSNSRSEMNVSTLELGDSALYLCASSPLAGGPNEQFFGPGTRLTVL.

This clonotype was seen ten or more times. Germline and junction disagree at one end, which may indicate a read error. The rearrangement links TRBV7-7 to TRBJ2-1, with D possibly matching TRBD1 (6 bases). The CDR3 length is 15 residues. The germline gives CDR1 SSHAT, CDR2 FNYEAQ (reference sequence). The CDR3 loop is CASSSTGSSYNEQFF. The CDR3 region has the DNA TGTGCTAGCAGCTCAACAGGGAGCTCCTACAATGAGCAGTTCTTC. Based on the CDR3 plus reference TRBV7-7 and TRBJ2-1, the full variable domain is GAGVSQSPRYKVTKRGQDVTLRCDPISSHATLYWYQQALGQGPEFLTYFNYEAQPDKSGLPSDRFSAERPEGSISTLTIQRTEQRDSAMYRCASSSTGSSYNEQFFGPGTRLTVL.

CDR3 in amino acids: CASSSRTTYTEAFF. The CDR3 DNA sequence: TGTGCCAGTAGTAGCCGGACAACCTACACTGAAGCTTTCTTT. This chain links TRBV19 with TRBJ1-1, with D possibly TRBD1 on 5 matching bases. CDR1 is LNHDA, CDR2 SQIVND, per germline (reference sequence). V lost 4 bases and J lost 3, with 12 bases in between. This CDR3 spans 14 amino acids.

The sample holds one count of this clonotype. This chain links TRBV20-1 with TRBJ2-7; TRBD2 agrees at 9 bases. This CDR3 region has 15 residues. Trimming cost V 4 bases and J 5 bases; bases outside gene matches: 12. Germline V gene lookup returns CDR1 DFQATT and CDR2 SNEGSKA (reference sequence). Here the CDR3 reads CSATLFSGSRDEQYF. The CDR3 DNA reads TGCAGTGCTACCCTCTTTAGCGGGAGTAGAGACGAGCAGTACTTC.

The chain links TRBV29-1 to TRBJ2-5; maybe TRBD1 (6 bases). V was clipped by 2 bases and J by 4 bases, with 17 bases between them. Germline loops: CDR1 SQVTM, CDR2 ANQGSEA. The CDR3 totals 15 residues. CDR3 DNA: TGCAGCGTTGAAACATTTCCAGGGGCGAGAGAGACCCAGTACTTC. Amino acid sequence: CSVETFPGARETQYF. Together with reference TRBV29-1 and TRBJ2-5, the CDR3 gives the full variable domain: SAVISQKPSRDICQRGTSLTIQCQVDSQVTMMFWYRQQPGQSLTLIATANQGSEATYESGFVIDKFPISRPNLTFSTLTVSNMSPEDSSIYLCSVETFPGARETQYFGPGTRLLVL.

This rearrangement joins TRBV29-1 to TRBJ2-7; D possibly matches TRBD1 or TRBD2 (7 bases each). This CDR3 region has 12 residues. CDR1 is SQVTM, CDR2 ANQGSEA, per germline. V was pared by 7 bases and J by 7 bases, with 17 bases between. CDR3 amino acids: CSAWEGAREQYF. The CDR3 nucleotides read TGCAGCGCCTGGGAGGGGGCGAGAGAGCAGTACTTC.

The chain employs TRBV4-3 and TRBJ2-1, with 7 bases lining up with TRBD1. J was trimmed by 8 bases and V by 5 bases; bases with no gene match: 12. The germline CDR1 and CDR2 sequences are LGHNA and YSLEER. There are 15 residues in the CDR3. The CDR3 is CASSAYRGRIDEQFF. In nucleotides, the CDR3 is TGCGCCAGCAGCGCCTACAGGGGAAGGATCGATGAGCAGTTCTTC.

This chain joins TRBV30 and TRBJ1-5; D is ambiguous. Between the trimmed V and J ends, which lost 0 bases and 0 bases, there was a span of 3 bases. Per germline, CDR1 GTSNPN and CDR2 SVGIG (reference sequence). This CDR3 has 13 residues. The CDR3 is CAWSVHSNQPQHF. CDR3 DNA: TGTGCCTGGAGTGTCCATAGCAATCAGCCCCAGCATTTT.

This clonotype has a count of ten or more. The gene calls are TRBV5-5 and TRBJ2-4, with a weak D call TRBD1 (5 bases). The CDR3 covers 14 residues. V lost 0 bases and J lost 6, with 10 bases in between. Germline assignment: CDR1 SGHKS and CDR2 YYEKEE (reference sequence). CDR3 sequence: CASSLELDTNIQYF. CDR3 coding DNA: TGTGCCAGCAGCTTGGAGCTGGACACAAACATTCAGTACTTC.

The gene calls are TRBV20-1 and TRBJ1-4, with 10 bases aligning to TRBD1. This CDR3 has 15 amino acids. Trimming at V came to 3 bases and at J to 12 bases, leaving 13 bases not matched to a gene. Germline CDR1 DFQATT, CDR2 SNEGSKA (reference sequence). CDR3 sequence (DNA): TGCAGTGCTAGTGGCTCCGGGACAGGGGACTCGGAACTGTTTTTT. It codes for CSASGSGTGDSELFF.

The chain links TRBV7-9 to TRBJ1-4; TRBD1 aligns across 7 bases. Germline CDR1 is SEHNR and CDR2 is FQNEAQ (reference sequence). This CDR3 has 17 amino acids. With V trimmed by 6 bases and J by 0 bases, 10 bases remained unmatched. Here the CDR3 DNA reads TGTGCCAGCAGTTCCCGGGACAGCCTTACAACTAATGAAAAACTGTTTTTT. The encoded protein is CASSSRDSLTTNEKLFF.

This chain connects TRBV7-2 to TRBJ2-7; tentative D call: TRBD2 (6 bases). Trimming cost V 5 bases and J 7 bases, with 18 bases left between them. The CDR3 spans 14 residues. CDR1 is SGHTA, CDR2 FQGNSA, per germline. The CDR3, as DNA: TGTGCCAGCAGCGATAACTTCGTTGGGGGGGAGCAGTACTTC. Its translation: CASSDNFVGGEQYF.

As DNA, the CDR3 is TGTGCCAGCAAAGACAGTTCTAATTCACCCCTCCACTTT. Amino acid sequence: CASKDSSNSPLHF. The chain joins TRBV25-1 to TRBJ1-6, with D maybe TRBD1 (5 bases). There are 13 residues in the CDR3. CDR1 and CDR2 (germline): MGHDK, SYGVNS. The V end lost 7 bases, the J end lost 6 bases, and 10 bases lay between the germline ends.

This clonotype has just a few counts. V gene TRBV18 combines with J gene TRBJ2-1; D not resolved. With 6 bases removed from V and 0 bases from J, the gap between germline ends came to 15 bases. Germline CDR1 reads KGHSH; CDR2 reads LQKENI. The CDR3 is made up of 16 amino acids. CDR3: CASSLLTGSSYNEQFF. The CDR3 DNA reads TGTGCCAGCTCGCTTCTGACTGGCAGCTCCTACAATGAGCAGTTCTTC. Full variable domain (rest looked up from reference TRBV18 and TRBJ2-1): NAGVMQNPRHLVRRRGQEARLRCSPMKGHSHVYWYRQLPEEGLKFMVYLQKENIIDESGMPKERFSAEFPKEGPSILRIQQVVRGDSAAYFCASSLLTGSSYNEQFFGPGTRLTVL.

This clonotype appeared a few times. V is TRBV27 and J is TRBJ2-5; D is perhaps TRBD1 (5 bases). V was clipped by 4 bases and J by 5 bases, with 11 bases between them. This CDR3 has 13 residues. Germline V CDR1 and CDR2: MNHEY, SMNVEV (reference sequence). The CDR3 here is CASSSAGRETQYF. Here the CDR3 DNA reads TGTGCCAGCAGTTCAGCAGGGCGGGAGACCCAGTACTTC.